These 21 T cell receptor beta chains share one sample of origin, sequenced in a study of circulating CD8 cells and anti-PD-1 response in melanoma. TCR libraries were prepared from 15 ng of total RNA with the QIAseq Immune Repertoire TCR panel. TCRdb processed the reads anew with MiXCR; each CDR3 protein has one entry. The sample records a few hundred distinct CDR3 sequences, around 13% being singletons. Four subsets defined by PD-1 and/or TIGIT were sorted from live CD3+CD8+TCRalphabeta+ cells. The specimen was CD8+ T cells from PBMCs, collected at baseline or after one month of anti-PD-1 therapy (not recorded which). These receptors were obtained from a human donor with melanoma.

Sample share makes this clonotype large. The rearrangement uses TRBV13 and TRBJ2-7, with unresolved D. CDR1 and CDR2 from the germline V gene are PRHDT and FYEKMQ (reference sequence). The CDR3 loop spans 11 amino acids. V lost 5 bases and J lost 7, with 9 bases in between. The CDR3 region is CASSAEMEQYF. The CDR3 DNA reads TGTGCCAGCAGCGCGGAGATGGAGCAGTACTTC.

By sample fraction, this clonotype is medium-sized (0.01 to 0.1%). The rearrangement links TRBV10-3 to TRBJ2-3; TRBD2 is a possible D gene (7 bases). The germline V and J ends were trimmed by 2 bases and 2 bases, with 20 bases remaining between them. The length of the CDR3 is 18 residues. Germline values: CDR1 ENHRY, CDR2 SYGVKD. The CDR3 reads CAISEGVQGTISTDTQYF. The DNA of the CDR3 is TGTGCCATCAGTGAGGGGGTGCAGGGGACTATCTCCACAGATACGCAGTATTTT.

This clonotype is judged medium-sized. Here the CDR3 reads CVGGGDMSSYEQYF. CDR3 sequence (DNA): TGTGTCGGCGGGGGGGACATGAGCTCCTACGAGCAGTACTTC. The V call is TRBV30, the J call TRBJ2-7, with 9 bases that match TRBD2. The CDR3 contains 14 residues. Germline loops: CDR1 GTSNPN, CDR2 SVGIG (reference sequence). Drawing the rest from reference TRBV30 and TRBJ2-7, the complete variable domain is SQTIHQWPATLVQPVGSPLSLECTVEGTSNPNLYWYRQAAGRGLQLLFYSVGIGQISSEVPQNLSASRPQDRQFILSSKKLLLSDSGFYLCVGGGDMSSYEQYFGPGTRLTVT.

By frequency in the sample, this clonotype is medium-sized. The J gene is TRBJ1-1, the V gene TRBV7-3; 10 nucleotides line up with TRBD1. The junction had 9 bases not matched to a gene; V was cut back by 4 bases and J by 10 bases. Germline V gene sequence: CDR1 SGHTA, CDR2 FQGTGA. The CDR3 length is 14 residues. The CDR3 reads CASSSGQGVNGAFF. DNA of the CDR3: TGTGCCAGCAGCTCAGGACAGGGGGTTAATGGAGCTTTCTTT.

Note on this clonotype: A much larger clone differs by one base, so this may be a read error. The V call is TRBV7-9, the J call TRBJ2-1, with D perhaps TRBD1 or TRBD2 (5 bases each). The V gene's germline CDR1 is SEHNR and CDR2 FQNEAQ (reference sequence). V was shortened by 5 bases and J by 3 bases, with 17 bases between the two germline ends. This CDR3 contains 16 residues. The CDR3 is CASSPSGASCYNEQFF. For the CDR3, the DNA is TGTGCCAGCAGCCCCTCCGGGGCAAGCTGCTACAATGAGCAGTTCTTC.

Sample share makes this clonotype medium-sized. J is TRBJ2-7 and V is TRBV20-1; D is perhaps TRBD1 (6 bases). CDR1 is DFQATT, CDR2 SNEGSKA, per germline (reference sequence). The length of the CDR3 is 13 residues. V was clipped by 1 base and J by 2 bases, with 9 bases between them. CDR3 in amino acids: CSARGQGPYEQYF. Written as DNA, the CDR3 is TGCAGTGCTAGAGGTCAGGGGCCCTACGAGCAGTACTTC.

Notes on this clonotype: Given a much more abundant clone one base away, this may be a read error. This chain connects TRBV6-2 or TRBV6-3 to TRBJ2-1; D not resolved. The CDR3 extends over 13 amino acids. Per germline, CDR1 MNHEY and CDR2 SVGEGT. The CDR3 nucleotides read TGTGCCAGCAGTACACACGATAACCCAGAGCGGTTCTTC. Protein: CASSTHDNPERFF.

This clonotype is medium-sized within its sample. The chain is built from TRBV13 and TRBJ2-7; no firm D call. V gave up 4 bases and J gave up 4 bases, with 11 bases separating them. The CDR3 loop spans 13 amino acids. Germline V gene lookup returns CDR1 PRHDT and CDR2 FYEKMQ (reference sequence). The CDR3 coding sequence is TGTGCCAGCAGCTCCCCCCCCGAATACGAGCAGTACTTC. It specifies CASSSPPEYEQYF.

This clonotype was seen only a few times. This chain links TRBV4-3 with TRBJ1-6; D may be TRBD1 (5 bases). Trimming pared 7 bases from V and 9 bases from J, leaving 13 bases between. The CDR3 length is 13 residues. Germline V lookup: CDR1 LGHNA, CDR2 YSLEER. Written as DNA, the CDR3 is TGCGCCAGCACCCCGGTGGGGGGTTCACCCCTCCACTTT. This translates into CASTPVGGSPLHF.

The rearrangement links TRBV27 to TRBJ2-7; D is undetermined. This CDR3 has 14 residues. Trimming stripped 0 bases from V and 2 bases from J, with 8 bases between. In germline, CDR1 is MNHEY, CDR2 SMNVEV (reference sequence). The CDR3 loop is CASSLSARTYEQYF. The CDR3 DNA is TGTGCCAGCAGTTTATCGGCCAGGACCTACGAGCAGTACTTC.

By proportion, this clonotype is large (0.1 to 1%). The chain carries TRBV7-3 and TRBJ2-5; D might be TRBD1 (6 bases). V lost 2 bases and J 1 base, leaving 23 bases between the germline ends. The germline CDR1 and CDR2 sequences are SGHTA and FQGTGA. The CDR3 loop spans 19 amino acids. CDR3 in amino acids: CASSLRAPGLLGAQETQYF. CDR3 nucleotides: TGTGCCAGCAGCTTACGAGCCCCAGGGCTCCTGGGGGCCCAAGAGACCCAGTACTTC.

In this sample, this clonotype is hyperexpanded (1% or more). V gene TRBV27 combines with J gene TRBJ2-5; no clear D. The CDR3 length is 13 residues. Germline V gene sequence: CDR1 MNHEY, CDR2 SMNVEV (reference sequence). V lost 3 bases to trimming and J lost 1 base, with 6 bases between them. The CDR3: CASSLRRQETQYF. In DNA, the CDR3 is TGTGCCAGCAGTTTGCGTCGCCAAGAGACCCAGTACTTC.

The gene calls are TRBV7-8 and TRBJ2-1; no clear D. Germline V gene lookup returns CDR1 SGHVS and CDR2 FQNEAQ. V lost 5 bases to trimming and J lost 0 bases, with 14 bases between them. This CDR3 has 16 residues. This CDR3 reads CASSPTTEFSYNEQFF. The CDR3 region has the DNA TGTGCCAGCAGCCCGACGACTGAGTTCTCCTACAATGAGCAGTTCTTC.

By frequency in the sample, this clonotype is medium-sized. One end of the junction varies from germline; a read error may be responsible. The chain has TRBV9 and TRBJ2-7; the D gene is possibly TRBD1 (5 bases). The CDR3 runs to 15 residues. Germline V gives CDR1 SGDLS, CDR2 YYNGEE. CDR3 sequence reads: CARSVGDSGAYEQYF. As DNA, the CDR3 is TGTGCCAGAAGCGTAGGTGACAGTGGGGCCTACGAGCAGTACTTC. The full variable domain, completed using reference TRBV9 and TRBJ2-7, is DSGVTQTPKHLITATGQRVTLRCSPRSGDLSVYWYQQSLDQGLQFLIQYYNGEERAKGNILERFSAQQFPDLHSELNLSSLELGDSALYFCARSVGDSGAYEQYFGPGTRLTVT.

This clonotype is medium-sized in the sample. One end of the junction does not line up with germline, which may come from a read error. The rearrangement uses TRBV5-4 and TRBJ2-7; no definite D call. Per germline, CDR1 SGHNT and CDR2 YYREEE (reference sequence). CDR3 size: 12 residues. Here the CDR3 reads CASSSPTYERYF. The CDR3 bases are TGTGCCAGCAGCTCCCCCACCTACGAGCGGTACTTC.

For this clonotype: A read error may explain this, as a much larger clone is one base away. The CDR3 DNA reads TGTGCCAGCAGCTTATTTGCGGGGGGCGAGAACGAGAAGTACTTC. This sequence encodes CASSLFAGGENEKYF. This chain connects TRBV7-2 to TRBJ2-7; TRBD2 aligns across 8 bases. The CDR3 covers 15 residues. Germline V gene data show CDR1 as SGHTA and CDR2 as FQGNSA. Combining the CDR3 with reference TRBV7-2 and TRBJ2-7 gives the whole variable domain GAGVSQSPSNKVTEKGKDVELRCDPISGHTALYWYRQSLGQGLEFLIYFQGNSAPDKSGLPSDRFSAERTGGSVSTLTIQRTQQEDSAVYLCASSLFAGGENEKYFGPGTRLTVT.

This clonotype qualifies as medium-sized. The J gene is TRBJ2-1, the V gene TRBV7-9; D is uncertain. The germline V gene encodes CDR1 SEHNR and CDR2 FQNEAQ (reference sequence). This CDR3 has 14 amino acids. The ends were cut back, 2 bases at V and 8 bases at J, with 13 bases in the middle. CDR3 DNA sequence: TGTGCCAGCAGCTTAAGTAGGTGGGTGGATGAGCAGTTCTTC. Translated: CASSLSRWVDEQFF.

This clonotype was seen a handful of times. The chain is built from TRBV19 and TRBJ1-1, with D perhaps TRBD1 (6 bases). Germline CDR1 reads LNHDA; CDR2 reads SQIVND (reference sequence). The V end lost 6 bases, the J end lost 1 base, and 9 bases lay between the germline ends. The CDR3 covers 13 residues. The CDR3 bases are TGTGCCAGTAGGCTACAGGGGAACACTGAAGCTTTCTTT. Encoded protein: CASRLQGNTEAFF.

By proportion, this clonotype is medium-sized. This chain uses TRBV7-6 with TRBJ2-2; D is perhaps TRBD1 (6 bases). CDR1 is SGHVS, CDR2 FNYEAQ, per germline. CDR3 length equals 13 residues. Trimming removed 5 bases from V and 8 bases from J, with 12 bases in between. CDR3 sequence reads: CASSKQGRGELFF. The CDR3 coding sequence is TGTGCCAGCAGCAAACAGGGCAGGGGGGAGCTGTTTTTT.

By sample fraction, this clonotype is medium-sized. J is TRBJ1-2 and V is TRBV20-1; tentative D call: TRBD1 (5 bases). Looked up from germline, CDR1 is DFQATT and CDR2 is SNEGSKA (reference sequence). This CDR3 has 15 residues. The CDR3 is CRALSRGTGDYGYTF. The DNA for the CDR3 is TGCAGAGCCTTATCCCGGGGGACCGGCGACTATGGCTACACCTTC.

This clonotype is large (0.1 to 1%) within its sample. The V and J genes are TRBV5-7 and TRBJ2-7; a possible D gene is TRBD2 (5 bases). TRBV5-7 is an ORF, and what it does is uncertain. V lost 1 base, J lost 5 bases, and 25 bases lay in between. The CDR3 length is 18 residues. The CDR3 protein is CASSLSRHGVRGKNEQYF. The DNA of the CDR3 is TGTGCCAGCAGCTTGTCCAGGCACGGGGTACGAGGGAAAAACGAGCAGTACTTC.